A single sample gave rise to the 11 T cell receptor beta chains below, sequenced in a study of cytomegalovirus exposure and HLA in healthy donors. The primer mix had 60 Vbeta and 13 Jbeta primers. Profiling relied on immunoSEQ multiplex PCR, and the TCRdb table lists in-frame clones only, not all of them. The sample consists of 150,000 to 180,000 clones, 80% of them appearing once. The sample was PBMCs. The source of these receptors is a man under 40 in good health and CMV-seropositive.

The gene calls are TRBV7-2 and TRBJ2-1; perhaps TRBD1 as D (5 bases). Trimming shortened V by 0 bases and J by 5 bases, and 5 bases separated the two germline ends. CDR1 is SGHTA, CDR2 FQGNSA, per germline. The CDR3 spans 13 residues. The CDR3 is CASSLARDNEQFF. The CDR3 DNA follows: TGTGCCAGCAGCTTAGCCAGGGACAATGAGCAGTTCTTC.

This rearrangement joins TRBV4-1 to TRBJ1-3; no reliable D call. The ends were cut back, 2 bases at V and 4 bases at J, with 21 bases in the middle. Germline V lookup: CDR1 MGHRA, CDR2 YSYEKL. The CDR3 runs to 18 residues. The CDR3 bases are TGCGCCAGCAGCCAATTGTTCGGCGCGCCTAGCTTCGGAAACACCATATATTTT. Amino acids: CASSQLFGAPSFGNTIYF.

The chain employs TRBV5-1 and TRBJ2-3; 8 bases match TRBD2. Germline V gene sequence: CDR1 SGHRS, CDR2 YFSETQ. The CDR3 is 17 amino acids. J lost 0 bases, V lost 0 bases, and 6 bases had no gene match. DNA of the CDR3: TGCGCCAGCAGCTTGGCCACTAGCGGCACTAGCACAGATACGCAGTATTTT. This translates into CASSLATSGTSTDTQYF.

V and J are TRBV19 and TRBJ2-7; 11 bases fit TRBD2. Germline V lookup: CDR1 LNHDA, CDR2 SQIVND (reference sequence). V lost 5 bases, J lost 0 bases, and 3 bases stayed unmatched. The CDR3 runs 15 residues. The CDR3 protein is CASSFTSGGSYEQYF. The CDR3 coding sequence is TGTGCCAGTAGTTTCACTAGCGGGGGCTCCTACGAGCAGTACTTC.

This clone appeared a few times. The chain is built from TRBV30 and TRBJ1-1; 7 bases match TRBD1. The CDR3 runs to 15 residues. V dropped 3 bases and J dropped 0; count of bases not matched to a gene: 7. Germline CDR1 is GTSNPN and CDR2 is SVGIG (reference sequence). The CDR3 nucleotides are TGTGCCTGGAGAAGGGACAGAGAAATGAACACTGAAGCTTTCTTT. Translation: CAWRRDREMNTEAFF.

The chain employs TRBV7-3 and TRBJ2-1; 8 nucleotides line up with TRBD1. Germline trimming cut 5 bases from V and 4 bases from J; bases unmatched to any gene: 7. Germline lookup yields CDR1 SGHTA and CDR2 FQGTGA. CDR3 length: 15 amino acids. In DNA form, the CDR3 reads TGTGCCAGCAGCCCCTCTGGGGACAGGTACAATGAGCAGTTCTTC. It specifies CASSPSGDRYNEQFF.

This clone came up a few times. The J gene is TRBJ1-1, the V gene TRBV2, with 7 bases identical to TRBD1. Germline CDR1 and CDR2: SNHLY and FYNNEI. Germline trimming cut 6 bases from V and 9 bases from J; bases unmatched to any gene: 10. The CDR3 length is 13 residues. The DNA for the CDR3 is TGTGCCAGCAGCACTCAGGGGGACGGCCAAGCTTTCTTT. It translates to CASSTQGDGQAFF.

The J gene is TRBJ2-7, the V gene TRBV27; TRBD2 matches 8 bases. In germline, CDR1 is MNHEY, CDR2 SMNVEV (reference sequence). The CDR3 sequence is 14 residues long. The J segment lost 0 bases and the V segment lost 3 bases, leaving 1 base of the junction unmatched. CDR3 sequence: CASSLLAGSYEQYF. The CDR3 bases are TGTGCCAGCAGTTTGCTAGCGGGCTCCTACGAGCAGTACTTC.

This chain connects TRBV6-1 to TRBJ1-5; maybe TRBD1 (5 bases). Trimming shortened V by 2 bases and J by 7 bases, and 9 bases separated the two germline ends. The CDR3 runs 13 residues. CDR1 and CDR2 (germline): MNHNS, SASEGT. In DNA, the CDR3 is TGTGCCAGCAGTGAACAGGGTAACCAGCCCCAGCATTTT. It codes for CASSEQGNQPQHF.

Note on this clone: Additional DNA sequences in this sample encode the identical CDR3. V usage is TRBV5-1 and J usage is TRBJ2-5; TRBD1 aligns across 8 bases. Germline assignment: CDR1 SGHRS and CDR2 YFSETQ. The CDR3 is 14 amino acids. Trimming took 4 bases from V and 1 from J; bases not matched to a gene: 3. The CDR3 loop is CASSRTGLQETQYF. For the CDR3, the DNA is TGCGCCAGCAGCAGGACAGGGCTCCAAGAGACCCAGTACTTC.

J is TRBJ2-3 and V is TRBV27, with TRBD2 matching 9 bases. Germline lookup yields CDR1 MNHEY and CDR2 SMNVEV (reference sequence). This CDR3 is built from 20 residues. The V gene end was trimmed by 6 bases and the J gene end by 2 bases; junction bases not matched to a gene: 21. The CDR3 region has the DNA TGTGCCAGCAGCCCCCCAGTAGGGTTCGGCGGGAGGGCCTTCACAGATACGCAGTATTTT. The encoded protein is CASSPPVGFGGRAFTDTQYF.